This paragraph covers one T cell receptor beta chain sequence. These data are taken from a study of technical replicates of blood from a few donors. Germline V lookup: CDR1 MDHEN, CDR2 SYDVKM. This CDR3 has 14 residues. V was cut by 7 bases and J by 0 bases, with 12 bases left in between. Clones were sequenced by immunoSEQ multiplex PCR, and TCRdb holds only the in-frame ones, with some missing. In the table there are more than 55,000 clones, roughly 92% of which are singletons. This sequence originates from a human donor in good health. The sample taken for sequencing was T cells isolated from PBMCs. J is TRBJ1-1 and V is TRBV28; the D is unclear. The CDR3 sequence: CASNYIGVNTEAFF. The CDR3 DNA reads TGTGCCAGCAACTACATCGGGGTGAACACTGAAGCTTTCTTT.